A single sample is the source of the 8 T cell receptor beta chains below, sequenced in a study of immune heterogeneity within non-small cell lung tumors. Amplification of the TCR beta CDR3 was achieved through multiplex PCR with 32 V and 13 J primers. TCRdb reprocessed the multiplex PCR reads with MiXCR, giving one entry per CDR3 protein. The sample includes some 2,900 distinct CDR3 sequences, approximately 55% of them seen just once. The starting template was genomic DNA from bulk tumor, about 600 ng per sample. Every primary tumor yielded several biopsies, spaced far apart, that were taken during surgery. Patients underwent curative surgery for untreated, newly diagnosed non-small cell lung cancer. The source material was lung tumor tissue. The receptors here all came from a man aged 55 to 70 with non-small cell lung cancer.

CDR3 in amino acids: CASSTSFSSYEQYF. CDR3 nucleotide sequence: TGCGCCAGCAGTACTAGCTTCAGCTCCTACGAGCAGTACTTC. The chain has TRBV10-2 and TRBJ2-7, with D possibly TRBD2 on 6 matching bases. Germline V gene sequence: CDR1 WSHSY, CDR2 SAAADI. This CDR3 contains 14 residues. V was pared by 5 bases and J by 0 bases, with 11 bases between.

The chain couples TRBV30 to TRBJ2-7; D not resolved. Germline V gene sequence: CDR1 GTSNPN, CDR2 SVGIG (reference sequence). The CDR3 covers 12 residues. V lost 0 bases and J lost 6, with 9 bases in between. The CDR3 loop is CAWSVQRTEQYF. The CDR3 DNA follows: TGTGCCTGGAGTGTACAGAGGACCGAGCAGTACTTC.

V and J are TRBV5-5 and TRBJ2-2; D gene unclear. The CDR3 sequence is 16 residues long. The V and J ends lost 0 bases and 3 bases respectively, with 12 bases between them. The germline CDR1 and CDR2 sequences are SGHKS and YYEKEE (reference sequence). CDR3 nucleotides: TGTGCCAGCAGCTTGGGCGGCCCCCATTACACCGGGGAGCTGTTTTTT. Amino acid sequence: CASSLGGPHYTGELFF. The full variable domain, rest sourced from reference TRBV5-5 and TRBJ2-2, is DAGVTQSPTHLIKTRGQQVTLRCSPISGHKSVSWYQQVLGQGPQFIFQYYEKEERGRGNFPDRFSARQFPNYSSELNVNALLLGDSALYLCASSLGGPHYTGELFFGEGSRLTVL.

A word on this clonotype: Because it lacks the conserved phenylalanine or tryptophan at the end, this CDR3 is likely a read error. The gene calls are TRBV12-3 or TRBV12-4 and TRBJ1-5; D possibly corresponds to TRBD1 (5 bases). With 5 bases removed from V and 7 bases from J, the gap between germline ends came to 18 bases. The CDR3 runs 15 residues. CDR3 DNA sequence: TGTGCCAGCAGTACCGGGACCCCTCAGAGGCAGCCCCAGCATCTT. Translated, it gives CASSTGTPQRQPQHL.

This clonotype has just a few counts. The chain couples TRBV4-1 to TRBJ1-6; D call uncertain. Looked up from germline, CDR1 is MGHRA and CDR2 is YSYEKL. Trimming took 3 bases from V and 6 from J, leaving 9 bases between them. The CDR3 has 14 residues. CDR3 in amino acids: CASSQYDTNSPLHF. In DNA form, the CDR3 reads TGCGCCAGCAGCCAGTACGACACTAATTCACCCCTCCACTTT.

The CDR3 DNA sequence: TGTGCCACCAGTAATGCTAGCGGGAGCCCCAATGACGATGAGCAGTTCTTC. This encodes CATSNASGSPNDDEQFF. The chain joins TRBV24-1 to TRBJ2-1, with 10 positions matching TRBD2. Germline V gene data show CDR1 as KGHDR and CDR2 as SFDVKD. The CDR3 covers 17 residues. The trim removed 6 bases at V and 8 bases at J, leaving 15 bases unmatched.

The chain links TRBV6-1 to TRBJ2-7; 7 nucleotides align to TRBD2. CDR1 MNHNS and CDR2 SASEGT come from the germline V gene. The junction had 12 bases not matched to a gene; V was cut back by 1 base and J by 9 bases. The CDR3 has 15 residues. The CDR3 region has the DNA TGTGCCAGCAGTGAAGGTACTAGCGCCGGAATCGGGCAGTACTTC. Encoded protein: CASSEGTSAGIGQYF.

DNA of the CDR3: TGTGCCAGCAGTTTATACTTCGGACAGGGGGCAGCTGGGGCCAACGTCCTGACTTTC. This sequence encodes CASSLYFGQGAAGANVLTF. The V call is TRBV27, the J call TRBJ2-6, with TRBD1 matching over 11 bases. Germline-derived CDR1 and CDR2 are MNHEY and SMNVEV (reference sequence). This CDR3 has 19 amino acids. J lost 2 bases, V lost 1 base, and 7 bases had no gene match.